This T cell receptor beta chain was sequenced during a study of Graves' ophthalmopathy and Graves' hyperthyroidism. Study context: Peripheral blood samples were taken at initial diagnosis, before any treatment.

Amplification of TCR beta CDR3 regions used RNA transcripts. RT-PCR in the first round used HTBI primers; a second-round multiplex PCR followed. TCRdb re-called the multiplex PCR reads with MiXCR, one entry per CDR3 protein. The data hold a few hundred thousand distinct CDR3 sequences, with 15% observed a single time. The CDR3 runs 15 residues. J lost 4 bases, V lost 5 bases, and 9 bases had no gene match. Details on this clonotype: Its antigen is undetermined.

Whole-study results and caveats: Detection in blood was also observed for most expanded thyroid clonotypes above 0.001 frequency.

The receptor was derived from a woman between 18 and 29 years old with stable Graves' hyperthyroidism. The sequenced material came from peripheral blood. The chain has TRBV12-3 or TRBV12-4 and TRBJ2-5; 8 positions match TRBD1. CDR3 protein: CASSTTRTGSETQYF. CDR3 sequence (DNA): TGTGCCAGCAGTACGACGCGGACAGGGTCAGAGACCCAGTACTTC.